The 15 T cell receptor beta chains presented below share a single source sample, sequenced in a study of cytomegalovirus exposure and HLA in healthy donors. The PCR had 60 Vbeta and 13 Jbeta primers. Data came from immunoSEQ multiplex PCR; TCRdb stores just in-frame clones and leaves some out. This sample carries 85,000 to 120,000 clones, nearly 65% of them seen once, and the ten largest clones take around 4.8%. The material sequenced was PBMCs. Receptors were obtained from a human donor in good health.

The chain's CDR3 is CASSQVSSTDTQYF. The CDR3 DNA is TGCGCCAGCAGCCAAGTTTCTAGCACAGATACGCAGTATTTT. The chain uses TRBV4-1 and TRBJ2-3; no clear D. The CDR3 loop spans 14 amino acids. Germline CDR1 is MGHRA and CDR2 is YSYEKL. The V and J ends lost 1 base and 0 bases respectively, with 5 bases between them.

CDR3 amino acids: CASSLEGRKSGDSYEQYF. The CDR3 DNA is TGCGCCAGCAGCTTGGAAGGCAGGAAGAGCGGGGACTCCTACGAGCAGTACTTC. The rearrangement links TRBV5-1 to TRBJ2-7, with 7 bases matching TRBD2. The trim removed 0 bases at V and 0 bases at J, leaving 12 bases unmatched. Germline CDR1 SGHRS, CDR2 YFSETQ. CDR3 length equals 18 residues.

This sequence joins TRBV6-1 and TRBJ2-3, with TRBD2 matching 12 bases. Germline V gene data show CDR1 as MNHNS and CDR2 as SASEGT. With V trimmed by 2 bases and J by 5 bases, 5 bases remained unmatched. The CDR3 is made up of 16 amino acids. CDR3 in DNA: TGTGCCAGCAGTGAACATGGACTAGCGGGAAAAGATACGCAGTATTTT. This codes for CASSEHGLAGKDTQYF.

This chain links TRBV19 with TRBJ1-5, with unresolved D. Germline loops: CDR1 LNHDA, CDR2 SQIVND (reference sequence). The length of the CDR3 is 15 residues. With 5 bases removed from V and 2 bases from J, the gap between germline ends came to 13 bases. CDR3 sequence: CASSDQAGGNQPQHF. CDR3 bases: TGTGCCAGTAGTGATCAGGCCGGGGGCAATCAGCCCCAGCATTTT.

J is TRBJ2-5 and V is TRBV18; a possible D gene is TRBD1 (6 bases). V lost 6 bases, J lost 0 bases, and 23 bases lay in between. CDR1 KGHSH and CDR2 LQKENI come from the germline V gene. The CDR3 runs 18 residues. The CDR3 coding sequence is TGTGCCAGCTCGCTTTCTCTTCCGCGGACAGCGTACCAAGAGACCCAGTACTTC. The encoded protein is CASSLSLPRTAYQETQYF.

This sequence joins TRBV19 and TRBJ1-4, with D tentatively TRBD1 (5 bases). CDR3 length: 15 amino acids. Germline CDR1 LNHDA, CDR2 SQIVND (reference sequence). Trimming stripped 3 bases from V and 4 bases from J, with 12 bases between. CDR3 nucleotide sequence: TGTGCCAGTAGTATTACAGGCGGTCATAATGAAAAACTGTTTTTT. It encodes CASSITGGHNEKLFF.

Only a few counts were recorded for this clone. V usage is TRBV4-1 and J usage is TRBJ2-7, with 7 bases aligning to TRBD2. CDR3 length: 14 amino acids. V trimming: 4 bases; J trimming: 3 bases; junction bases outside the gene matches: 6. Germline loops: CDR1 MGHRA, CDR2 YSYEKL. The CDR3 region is CASSLGLVSYEQYF. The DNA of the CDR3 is TGCGCCAGCAGCCTCGGACTAGTCAGCTACGAGCAGTACTTC.

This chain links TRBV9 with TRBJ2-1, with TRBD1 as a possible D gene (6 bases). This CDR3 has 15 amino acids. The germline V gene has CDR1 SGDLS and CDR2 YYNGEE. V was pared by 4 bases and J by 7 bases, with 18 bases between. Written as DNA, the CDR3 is TGTGCCAGCAGCCCCAGTGGGACAACCTGGAATGAGCAGTTCTTC. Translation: CASSPSGTTWNEQFF.

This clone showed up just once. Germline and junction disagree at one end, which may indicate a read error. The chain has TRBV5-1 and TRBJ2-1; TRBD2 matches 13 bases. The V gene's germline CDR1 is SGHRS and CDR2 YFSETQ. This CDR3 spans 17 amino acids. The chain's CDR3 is CASSLGLAGYSYNEQFF. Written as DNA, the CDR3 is TGCGCCAGCAGTTTGGGACTAGCGGGGTACTCCTACAATGAGCAGTTCTTC. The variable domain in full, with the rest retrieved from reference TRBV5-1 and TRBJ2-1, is KAGVTQTPRYLIKTRGQQVTLSCSPISGHRSVSWYQQTPGQGLQFLFEYFSETQRNKGNFPGRFSGRQFSNSRSEMNVSTLELGDSALYLCASSLGLAGYSYNEQFFGPGTRLTVL.

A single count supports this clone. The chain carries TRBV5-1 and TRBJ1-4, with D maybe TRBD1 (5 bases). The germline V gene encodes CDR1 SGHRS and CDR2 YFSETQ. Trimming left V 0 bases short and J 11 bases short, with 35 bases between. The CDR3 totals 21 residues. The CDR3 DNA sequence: TGCGCCAGCAGCTTGGTTGTTCTAAACCGGGACGGAGGGAGTCTGGTACGGAAACTGTTTTTT. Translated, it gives CASSLVVLNRDGGSLVRKLFF.

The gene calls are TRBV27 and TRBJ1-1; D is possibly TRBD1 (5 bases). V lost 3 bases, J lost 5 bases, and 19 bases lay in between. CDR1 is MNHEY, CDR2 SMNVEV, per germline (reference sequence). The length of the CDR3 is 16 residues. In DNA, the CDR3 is TGTGCCAGCAGTTTGGGGGAGCCTCTAGCGGGTACTGAAGCTTTCTTT. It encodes CASSLGEPLAGTEAFF.

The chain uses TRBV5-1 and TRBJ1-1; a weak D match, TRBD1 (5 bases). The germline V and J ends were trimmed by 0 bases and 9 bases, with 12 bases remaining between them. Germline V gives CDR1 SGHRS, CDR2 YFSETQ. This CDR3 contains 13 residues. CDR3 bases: TGCGCCAGCAGCTTGGTTGTGGAGGGACAAGCTTTCTTT. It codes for CASSLVVEGQAFF.

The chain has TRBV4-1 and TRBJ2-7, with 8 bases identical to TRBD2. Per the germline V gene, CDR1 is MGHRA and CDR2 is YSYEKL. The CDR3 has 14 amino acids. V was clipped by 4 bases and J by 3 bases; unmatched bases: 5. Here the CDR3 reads CASSPRGGNYEQYF. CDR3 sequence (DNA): TGCGCCAGCAGCCCCCGGGGGGGGAACTACGAGCAGTACTTC.

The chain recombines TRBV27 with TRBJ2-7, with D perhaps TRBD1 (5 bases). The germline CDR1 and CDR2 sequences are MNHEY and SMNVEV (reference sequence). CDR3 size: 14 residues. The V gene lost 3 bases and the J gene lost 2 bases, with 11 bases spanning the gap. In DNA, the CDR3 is TGTGCCAGCAGTTTCGCAGGGATTACCTACGAGCAGTACTTC. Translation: CASSFAGITYEQYF.

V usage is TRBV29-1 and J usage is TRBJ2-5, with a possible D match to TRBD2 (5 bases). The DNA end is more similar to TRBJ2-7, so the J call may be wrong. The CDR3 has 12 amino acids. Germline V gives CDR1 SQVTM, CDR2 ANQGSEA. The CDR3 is CSVIREIDEQYF. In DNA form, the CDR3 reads TGCAGCGTTATTAGGGAGATCGACGAGCAGTACTTC.